The clone carrying this T cell receptor beta chain was detected only a few times. This sample is drawn from a study of CD8+ T cells in alopecia areata. Treatment denoted: oral pan-JAK inhibitor, 5-10 mg twice daily. Sequencing relied on a cDNA template that was reverse transcribed from extracted RNA. Sequenced by immunoSEQ multiplex PCR; TCRdb stores in-frame clones only, minus some. This table has about 130,000 clones, 45% to 60% appearing once. The germline V gene encodes CDR1 SGHRS and CDR2 YFSETQ. This CDR3 is built from 16 residues. V was trimmed by 1 base and J by 0 bases, leaving 10 bases between them.

The sequencing here drew on CD8+ T cells sorted from blood, taken at week 4, from a patient treated with tofacitinib. The chain joins TRBV5-1 to TRBJ2-2, with a tentative D call TRBD2 (5 bases). The receptor was derived from a human donor with alopecia areata. The CDR3 region is CASSLTGRTNTGELFF. CDR3 nucleotide sequence: TGCGCCAGCAGCTTGACGGGGAGAACGAACACCGGGGAGCTGTTTTTT.